Each of the 18 T cell receptor beta chains below was sequenced from the same sample in a study of T cells after yellow fever vaccination. TCRdb analysed the 5' RACE reads with MiXCR anew, one entry per CDR3 protein. Among around 88,000 distinct CDR3 sequences listed, approximately 12% were seen once. Sample: CD8+ T cells not binding an NS4B(214-222) dextramer, sorted from PBMCs, taken approximately 22 days after the first yellow fever vaccination. The origin of the receptors is a man younger than 30 who received the YFV17D yellow fever vaccine.

The V and J genes are TRBV6-2 or TRBV6-3 and TRBJ2-2; the D gene is possibly TRBD2 (5 bases). This CDR3 spans 13 amino acids. Germline assignment: CDR1 MNHEY and CDR2 SVGEGT. V lost 0 bases and J 7 bases, leaving 6 bases between the germline ends. CDR3 sequence: CASSYSGSGELFF. The CDR3 DNA is TGTGCCAGCAGTTACTCGGGGAGCGGGGAGCTGTTTTTT.

This clonotype was picked up a small number of times. This chain joins TRBV10-3 and TRBJ2-7; D not certain. V was shortened by 2 bases and J by 4 bases, with 3 bases between the two germline ends. The CDR3 runs to 11 residues. CDR1 and CDR2 from the germline V gene are ENHRY and SYGVKD. CDR3 region: CAISEEYEQYF. In DNA form, the CDR3 reads TGTGCCATCAGTGAGGAATACGAGCAGTACTTC.

The CDR3 spells CASSQWDLHNEQFF. DNA of the CDR3: TGTGCCAGCAGTCAATGGGACTTACACAATGAGCAGTTCTTC. J is TRBJ2-1 and V is TRBV6-2 or TRBV6-3; the D gene is possibly TRBD2 (6 bases). The CDR3 contains 14 residues. V dropped 5 bases and J dropped 5 bases, with 13 bases sitting between them. CDR1 and CDR2 from the germline V gene are MNHEY and SVGEGT.

The chain combines TRBV12-3 or TRBV12-4 with TRBJ2-2; possibly TRBD2 for D (5 bases). The CDR3 runs 15 residues. The V gene lost 6 bases and the J gene lost 4 bases, with 15 bases spanning the gap. The CDR3 sequence: CASSPGRAATGELFF. The DNA for the CDR3 is TGTGCCAGCAGCCCCGGGCGGGCCGCCACCGGGGAGCTGTTTTTT.

V and J are TRBV30 and TRBJ2-1; 8 bases are a match to TRBD2. Trimming at V came to 5 bases and at J to 1 base, leaving 19 bases not matched to a gene. CDR1 is GTSNPN and CDR2 is SVGIG in the germline V gene (reference sequence). CDR3 length: 19 amino acids. This chain's CDR3 is CAWGGGESGGLESYNEQFF. The CDR3 DNA is TGTGCCTGGGGGGGAGGGGAGAGCGGGGGCCTGGAATCCTACAATGAGCAGTTCTTC.

The chain is built from TRBV6-6 and TRBJ2-7, with D possibly TRBD1 on 5 matching bases. CDR1 and CDR2 (germline): MNHNY, SVGAGI (reference sequence). CDR3 size: 13 residues. The germline V and J ends were trimmed by 6 bases and 3 bases, with 12 bases remaining between them. The CDR3 sequence: CASSLQVSYEQYV. CDR3 in DNA: TGTGCCAGCAGCCTACAGGTCAGCTACGAGCAGTACGTC.

This clonotype was observed a few times. The gene calls are TRBV27 and TRBJ2-1; 9 positions agree with TRBD1. The germline V gene encodes CDR1 MNHEY and CDR2 SMNVEV (reference sequence). Losses at the gene ends were 4 bases for V and 7 bases for J; bases not matched to a gene: 11. This CDR3 has 16 amino acids. In DNA, the CDR3 is TGTGCCAGCAGTTCCCCGGGACAGGGTTCTCATAATGAGCAGTTCTTC. Translation: CASSSPGQGSHNEQFF.

The chain employs TRBV12-3 or TRBV12-4 and TRBJ1-1; D gene ambiguous. With 7 bases removed from V and 1 base from J, the gap between germline ends came to 4 bases. The CDR3 sequence is 11 residues long. CDR3 in DNA: TGTGCCAGCACCTGGAACACTGAAGCTTTCTTT. This encodes CASTWNTEAFF.

This clonotype was counted only a few times. The chain links TRBV5-6 to TRBJ1-2; TRBD1 might be the D (6 bases). Germline assignment: CDR1 SGHDT and CDR2 YYEEEE. The V end was cut by 4 bases, the J end by 8 bases, with 18 bases between. The CDR3 has 14 amino acids. CDR3 nucleotide sequence: TGTGCCAGCAGCCACACAGGGAGAAAGAAGGGCTACACCTTC. Its translation: CASSHTGRKKGYTF.

This clonotype was counted a few times. The V call is TRBV13, the J call TRBJ2-7, with D possibly being TRBD1 (5 bases). Trimming left V 5 bases short and J 3 bases short, with 17 bases between. CDR1 PRHDT and CDR2 FYEKMQ come from the germline V gene (reference sequence). This CDR3 region has 15 residues. The CDR3 sequence: CASSPDNRQIYEQYF. In DNA, the CDR3 is TGTGCCAGCAGCCCCGACAACCGACAGATCTACGAGCAGTACTTC.

This clonotype was seen more than once but under ten times. The rearrangement uses TRBV27 and TRBJ1-1, with a tentative D call TRBD1 (6 bases). The CDR3 sequence is 15 residues long. Germline V gene data show CDR1 as MNHEY and CDR2 as SMNVEV (reference sequence). V was shortened by 3 bases and J by 0 bases, with 11 bases between the two germline ends. DNA of the CDR3: TGTGCCAGCAGTTTGGCCGGGACATTGAACACTGAAGCTTTCTTT. Translating it yields CASSLAGTLNTEAFF.

This clonotype was detected many times. The rearrangement joins TRBV7-2 to TRBJ2-7, with a tentative D call TRBD1 (6 bases). The V gene's germline CDR1 is SGHTA and CDR2 FQGNSA. The CDR3 sequence is 13 residues long. With 3 bases removed from V and 3 bases from J, the gap between germline ends came to 9 bases. The CDR3 nucleotides read TGTGCCAGCAGCTTCTGGACAGACTACGAGCAGTACGTC. It codes for CASSFWTDYEQYV.

The chain carries TRBV6-4 and TRBJ1-5; 8 positions agree with TRBD1. There are 15 residues in the CDR3. Per germline, CDR1 MRHNA and CDR2 SNTAGT. After removal of 6 bases from V and 2 bases from J, the junction contained 6 bases not matched to a gene. CDR3 amino acids: CASRRVTGGNQPQHF. DNA for the CDR3: TGTGCCAGCAGACGGGTGACAGGGGGCAATCAGCCCCAGCATTTT.

This clonotype was counted ten times or more. This chain uses TRBV4-3 with TRBJ2-1, with TRBD1 as a possible D gene (6 bases). Germline assignment: CDR1 LGHNA and CDR2 YSLEER. Trimming pared 0 bases from V and 7 bases from J, leaving 22 bases between. CDR3 length equals 18 residues. This CDR3 is CASSQDPRTGLGDNEQFF. In nucleotides, the CDR3 is TGCGCCAGCAGCCAAGATCCCCGTACAGGGTTAGGCGATAATGAGCAGTTCTTC.

This chain connects TRBV7-9 to TRBJ2-3; D is possibly TRBD1 (6 bases). The V and J ends lost 5 bases and 0 bases respectively, with 18 bases between them. CDR3 length: 17 residues. Germline loops: CDR1 SEHNR, CDR2 FQNEAQ (reference sequence). The CDR3: CASSPSVTGRSTDTQYF. The CDR3 DNA follows: TGTGCCAGCAGCCCCTCGGTAACAGGGAGAAGCACAGATACGCAGTATTTT.

This clonotype has a handful of counts. CDR3 DNA: TGTGCCAGCAGTTCTTTAGCGGGGGTGTACACAGATACGCAGTATTTT. The encoded protein is CASSSLAGVYTDTQYF. This chain links TRBV27 with TRBJ2-3; TRBD2 matches 9 bases. CDR3 length: 16 residues. V lost 4 bases and J lost 2; bases outside the gene matches: 7. Germline assignment: CDR1 MNHEY and CDR2 SMNVEV (reference sequence).

This clonotype was counted only a few times. The chain uses TRBV7-2 and TRBJ2-1, with a tentative D call TRBD1 (5 bases). This CDR3 has 12 amino acids. The germline V and J ends were trimmed by 5 bases and 9 bases, with 11 bases remaining between them. Per the germline V gene, CDR1 is SGHTA and CDR2 is FQGNSA. As DNA, the CDR3 is TGTGCCAGCAGCCGCCGCAGGGTTGAGCAGTTCTTC. It encodes CASSRRRVEQFF.

In its sample, this clonotype was seen a few times. CDR3 sequence: CASSLVSSGGPDTQYF. Here the CDR3 DNA reads TGCGCCAGCAGCTTGGTGTCTAGCGGGGGTCCAGATACGCAGTATTTT. This sequence joins TRBV5-1 and TRBJ2-3; 10 nucleotides match TRBD2. The CDR3 consists of 16 residues. The germline V gene encodes CDR1 SGHRS and CDR2 YFSETQ. V trimming: 0 bases; J trimming: 4 bases; junction bases outside the gene matches: 5.